The 17 T cell receptor beta chains reported below all come from one sample, sequenced in a study of cytomegalovirus exposure and HLA in healthy donors. Amplification used 60 Vbeta primers and 13 Jbeta primers. Only in-frame clones appear in the TCRdb table, and some are missing; sequencing was by immunoSEQ multiplex PCR. Of approximately 120,000 clones listed, around three quarters are singletons. Sequencing input: PBMCs. The receptors stem from a woman aged 60-70 years in good health and CMV-seropositive.

In its sample, this clone was seen once. Other nucleotide sequences in the sample specify the same CDR3. J is TRBJ2-1 and V is TRBV19; 13 nucleotides agree with TRBD2. J was trimmed by 7 bases and V by 5 bases; bases with no gene match: 5. This CDR3 has 15 amino acids. In germline, CDR1 is LNHDA, CDR2 SQIVND (reference sequence). The CDR3 DNA reads as TGTGCCAGTAGTCCCAGGACTAGCGGGAGAAATGAGCAGTTCTTC. This gives the protein CASSPRTSGRNEQFF.

This clone showed up just a few times. The chain links TRBV30 to TRBJ2-7; D is ambiguous. CDR1 GTSNPN and CDR2 SVGIG come from the germline V gene (reference sequence). CDR3 length: 12 residues. Trimming left V 5 bases short and J 4 bases short, with 12 bases between. CDR3 in DNA: TGTGCCTGGGCCGGCGGCCCTTACGAGCAGTACTTC. Amino acid sequence: CAWAGGPYEQYF.

The V call is TRBV14, the J call TRBJ2-1; D possibly corresponds to TRBD2 (7 bases). Germline CDR1 reads SGHDN; CDR2 reads FVKESK. V lost 4 bases and J 8 bases, leaving 24 bases between the germline ends. This CDR3 contains 17 residues. CDR3 loop: CASSRGEGRWDNDEQFF. DNA for the CDR3: TGTGCCAGCAGCCGGGGGGAGGGGAGATGGGACAACGATGAGCAGTTCTTC.

This clone appeared a single time. This chain links TRBV27 with TRBJ2-3, with TRBD2 matching 13 bases. The CDR3 totals 22 residues. V was pared by 6 bases and J by 6 bases, with 27 bases of the junction left unmatched. Germline-derived CDR1 and CDR2 are MNHEY and SMNVEV (reference sequence). CDR3 DNA: TGTGCCAGCAGCTTTTCCCATTGGGGACAGCTTCAACTAGCGGGGGGGCAGGATACGCAGTATTTT. Encoded protein: CASSFSHWGQLQLAGGQDTQYF.

CDR3 nucleotide sequence: TGTGCCAGCAGCTCAAACACCGGGGAGCTGTTTTTT. This sequence encodes CASSSNTGELFF. The rearrangement joins TRBV5-4 to TRBJ2-2; D ambiguous. Germline values: CDR1 SGHNT, CDR2 YYREEE (reference sequence). The CDR3 spans 12 residues. With 3 bases removed from V and 2 bases from J, the gap between germline ends came to 2 bases.

CDR3 nucleotide sequence: TGTGCCAGCAGCTTAGGCGGCAGGGGGCTGTTCTACGAGCAGTACTTC. Protein product: CASSLGGRGLFYEQYF. The chain recombines TRBV7-6 with TRBJ2-7, with TRBD1 matching over 8 bases. Per the germline V gene, CDR1 is SGHVS and CDR2 is FNYEAQ. The trim removed 1 base at V and 3 bases at J, leaving 8 bases unmatched. The CDR3 totals 16 residues.

The chain is built from TRBV19 and TRBJ2-4, with TRBD1 identical over 7 bases. The germline gives CDR1 LNHDA, CDR2 SQIVND (reference sequence). Trimming cost V 3 bases and J 8 bases; bases outside gene matches: 13. The CDR3 is 16 residues long. The chain's CDR3 is CASSMGKTGFLDIQYF. In DNA form, the CDR3 reads TGTGCCAGTAGTATGGGGAAGACAGGGTTTTTGGACATTCAGTACTTC.

Only a few counts were recorded for this clone. V gene TRBV18 combines with J gene TRBJ2-2; D perhaps matches TRBD1 (6 bases). V shed 6 bases and J shed 1 base, with 24 bases lying between them. The V gene's germline CDR1 is KGHSH and CDR2 LQKENI. CDR3 length: 19 amino acids. The CDR3 spells CASSHTWYDGGVNTGELFF. For the CDR3, the DNA is TGTGCCAGCTCCCATACCTGGTATGATGGGGGCGTGAACACCGGGGAGCTGTTTTTT.

The chain has TRBV12-5 and TRBJ2-2; D gene ambiguous. Germline-derived CDR1 and CDR2 are LGHNT and FRNRAP. CDR3 length: 14 amino acids. V lost 6 bases and J lost 4, with 12 bases in between. In nucleotides, the CDR3 is TGTGCTAGTGGCTCACTAATTCCCACCGGGGAGCTGTTTTTT. Protein: CASGSLIPTGELFF.

This clone was seen a single time. The chain couples TRBV6-5 to TRBJ1-2, with a possible D match to TRBD1 (6 bases). The length of the CDR3 is 13 residues. The germline V gene has CDR1 MNHEY and CDR2 SVGAGI. Trimming took 7 bases from V and 8 from J, leaving 17 bases between them. The CDR3 DNA sequence: TGTGCCAGCACCGCACGGGGGGCGCCGGGCTACACCTTC. Translating gives CASTARGAPGYTF.

The chain uses TRBV5-1 and TRBJ2-3, with 11 bases matching TRBD2. Germline CDR1 is SGHRS and CDR2 is YFSETQ. The junction had 8 bases not matched to a gene; V was cut back by 3 bases and J by 5 bases. CDR3 size: 16 residues. The CDR3 coding sequence is TGCGCCAGCAGCTGGGTAGCGGGGGGGCCGGGAGATACGCAGTATTTT. Translated: CASSWVAGGPGDTQYF.

The V and J genes are TRBV4-2 and TRBJ2-7; TRBD2 aligns across 7 bases. Trimming cost V 2 bases and J 2 bases; bases outside gene matches: 6. Germline CDR1 reads LGHNA; CDR2 reads YNFKEQ. The CDR3 is 15 residues long. The CDR3 protein is CASSQSSGKPYEQYF. In DNA, the CDR3 is TGTGCCAGCAGCCAATCTAGCGGCAAACCCTACGAGCAGTACTTC.

The gene calls are TRBV7-9 and TRBJ2-1, with TRBD2 identical over 10 bases. The CDR3 contains 14 residues. Trimming took 10 bases from V and 6 from J; bases not matched to a gene: 9. The germline CDR1 and CDR2 sequences are SEHNR and FQNEAQ (reference sequence). The CDR3 protein is CATMEASGSNEQFF. In DNA form, the CDR3 reads TGTGCCACGATGGAGGCTAGCGGGAGCAATGAGCAGTTCTTC.

J is TRBJ2-1 and V is TRBV5-1; D is possibly TRBD2 (7 bases). Trimming removed 0 bases from V and 6 bases from J, with 16 bases in between. Germline V gene lookup returns CDR1 SGHRS and CDR2 YFSETQ. This CDR3 region has 16 residues. The CDR3 loop reads CASSLGTRGNANEQFF. The CDR3 DNA is TGCGCCAGCAGCTTGGGGACTAGGGGGAATGCCAATGAGCAGTTCTTC. The complete variable domain, with remaining parts taken from reference TRBV5-1 and TRBJ2-1, reads KAGVTQTPRYLIKTRGQQVTLSCSPISGHRSVSWYQQTPGQGLQFLFEYFSETQRNKGNFPGRFSGRQFSNSRSEMNVSTLELGDSALYLCASSLGTRGNANEQFFGPGTRLTVL.

The CDR3 reads CASSPSQGRGEAFF. Here the CDR3 DNA reads TGTGCCAGCAGCCCGTCGCAGGGTAGGGGAGAAGCTTTCTTT. The genes are TRBV5-4 and TRBJ1-1; weak D call: TRBD1 (5 bases). From germline, CDR1 is SGHNT and CDR2 YYREEE (reference sequence). V gave up 4 bases and J gave up 8 bases, with 18 bases separating them. The CDR3 sequence is 14 residues long.

This clone was counted a few times. The chain couples TRBV5-6 to TRBJ1-4; TRBD1 is a possible D gene (6 bases). Germline loops: CDR1 SGHDT, CDR2 YYEEEE. The CDR3 runs to 15 residues. V lost 4 bases, J lost 3 bases, and 13 bases lay in between. CDR3 sequence: CASSSRGAPNEKLFF. The CDR3 coding sequence is TGTGCCAGCAGCAGCCGGGGGGCTCCTAATGAAAAACTGTTTTTT.

The CDR3 DNA reads as TGTGCCAGCTCTCATTATGGGCTGAACCCTGGAAACACCATATATTTT. Protein: CASSHYGLNPGNTIYF. The chain employs TRBV18 and TRBJ1-3; no firm D call. The CDR3 totals 16 residues. Trimming took off 6 bases at V and 2 bases at J, with 17 bases between the two ends. Germline loops: CDR1 KGHSH, CDR2 LQKENI. The variable domain in full, with the rest retrieved from reference TRBV18 and TRBJ1-3, is NAGVMQNPRHLVRRRGQEARLRCSPMKGHSHVYWYRQLPEEGLKFMVYLQKENIIDESGMPKERFSAEFPKEGPSILRIQQVVRGDSAAYFCASSHYGLNPGNTIYFGEGSWLTVV.